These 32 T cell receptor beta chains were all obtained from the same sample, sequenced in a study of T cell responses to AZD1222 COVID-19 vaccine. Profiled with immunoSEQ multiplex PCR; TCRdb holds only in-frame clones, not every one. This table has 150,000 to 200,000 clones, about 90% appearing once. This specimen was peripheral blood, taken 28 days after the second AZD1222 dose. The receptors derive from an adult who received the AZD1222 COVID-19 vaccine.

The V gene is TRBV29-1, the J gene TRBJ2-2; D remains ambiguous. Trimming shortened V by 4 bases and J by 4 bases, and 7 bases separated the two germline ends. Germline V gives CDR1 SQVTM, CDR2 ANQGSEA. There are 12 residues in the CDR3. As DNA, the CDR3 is TGCAGCGTTGTTAAAACCACCGGGGAGCTGTTTTTT. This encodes CSVVKTTGELFF.

In DNA, the CDR3 is TGCGCCAGCTCGAGACGGGGGGCCATGGGGGATCGACAAGAGACCCAGTACTTC. It encodes CASSRRGAMGDRQETQYF. The chain employs TRBV5-1 and TRBJ2-5, with a weak D call TRBD2 (7 bases). This CDR3 region has 18 residues. Trimming cost V 7 bases and J 2 bases, with 27 bases left between them. Germline V gives CDR1 SGHRS, CDR2 YFSETQ.

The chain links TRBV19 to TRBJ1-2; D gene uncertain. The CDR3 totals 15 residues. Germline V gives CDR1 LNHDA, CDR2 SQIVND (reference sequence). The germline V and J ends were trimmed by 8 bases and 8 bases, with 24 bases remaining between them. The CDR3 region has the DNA TGTGCCAGTTCGAGAGGGCTCCTTCCCGGCGGCGGCTACACCTTC. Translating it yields CASSRGLLPGGGYTF.

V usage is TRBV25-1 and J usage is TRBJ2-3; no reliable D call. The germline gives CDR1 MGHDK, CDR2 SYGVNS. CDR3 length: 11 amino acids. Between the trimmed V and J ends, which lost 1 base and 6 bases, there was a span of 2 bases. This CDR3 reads CASSEWDTQYF. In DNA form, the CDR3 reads TGTGCCAGCAGTGAATGGGATACGCAGTATTTT.

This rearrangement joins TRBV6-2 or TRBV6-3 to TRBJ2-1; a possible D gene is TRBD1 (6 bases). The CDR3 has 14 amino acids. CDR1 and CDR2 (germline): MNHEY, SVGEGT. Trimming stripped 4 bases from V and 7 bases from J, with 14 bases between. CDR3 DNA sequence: TGTGCCAGCAGTTTTTACAGGGTTGAGAATGAGCAGTTCTTC. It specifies CASSFYRVENEQFF.

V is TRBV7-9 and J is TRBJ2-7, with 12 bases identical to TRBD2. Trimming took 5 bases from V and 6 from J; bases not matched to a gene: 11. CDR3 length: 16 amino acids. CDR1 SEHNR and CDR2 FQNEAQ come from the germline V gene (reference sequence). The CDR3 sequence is CASSQTLLAGGREQYF. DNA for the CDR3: TGTGCCAGCAGCCAAACCTTACTAGCGGGGGGACGCGAGCAGTACTTC.

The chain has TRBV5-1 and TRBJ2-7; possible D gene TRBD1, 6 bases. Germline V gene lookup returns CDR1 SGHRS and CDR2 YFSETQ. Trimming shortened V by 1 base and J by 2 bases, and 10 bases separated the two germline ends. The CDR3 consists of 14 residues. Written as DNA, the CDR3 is TGCGCCAGCAGCTTGACCACAGGGACCTACGAGCAGTACTTC. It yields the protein CASSLTTGTYEQYF.

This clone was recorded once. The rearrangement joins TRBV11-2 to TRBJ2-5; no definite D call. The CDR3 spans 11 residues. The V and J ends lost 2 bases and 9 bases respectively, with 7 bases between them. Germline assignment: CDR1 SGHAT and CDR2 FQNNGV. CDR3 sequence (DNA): TGTGCCAGCAGCTTAATCCGGGCCCAGTACTTC. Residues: CASSLIRAQYF.

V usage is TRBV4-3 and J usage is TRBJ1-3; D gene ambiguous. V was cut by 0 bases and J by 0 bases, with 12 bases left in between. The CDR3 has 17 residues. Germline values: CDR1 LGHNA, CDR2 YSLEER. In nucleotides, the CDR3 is TGCGCCAGCAGCCAAGAGGTGATTATGAGCTCTGGAAACACCATATATTTT. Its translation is CASSQEVIMSSGNTIYF.

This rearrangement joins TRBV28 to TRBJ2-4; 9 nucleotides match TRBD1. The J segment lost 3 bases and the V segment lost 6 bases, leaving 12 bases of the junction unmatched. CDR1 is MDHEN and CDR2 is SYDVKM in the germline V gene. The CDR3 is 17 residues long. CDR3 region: CASRPSGTGSVKNIQYF. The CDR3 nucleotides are TGTGCCAGCAGACCTTCGGGGACAGGGTCAGTCAAAAACATTCAGTACTTC.

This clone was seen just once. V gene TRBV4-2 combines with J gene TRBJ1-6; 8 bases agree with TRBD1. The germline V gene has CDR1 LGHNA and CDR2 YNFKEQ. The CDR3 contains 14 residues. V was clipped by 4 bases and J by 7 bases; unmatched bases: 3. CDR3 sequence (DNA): TGTGCCAGCAGCCCAGGGGGCCTAAATTCACCCCTCCACTTT. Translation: CASSPGGLNSPLHF.

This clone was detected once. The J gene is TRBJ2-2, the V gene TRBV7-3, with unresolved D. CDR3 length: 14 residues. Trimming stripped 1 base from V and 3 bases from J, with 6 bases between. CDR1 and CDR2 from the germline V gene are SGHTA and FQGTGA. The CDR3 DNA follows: TGTGCCAGCAGCTTAAGCTCCTACACCGGGGAGCTGTTTTTT. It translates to CASSLSSYTGELFF.

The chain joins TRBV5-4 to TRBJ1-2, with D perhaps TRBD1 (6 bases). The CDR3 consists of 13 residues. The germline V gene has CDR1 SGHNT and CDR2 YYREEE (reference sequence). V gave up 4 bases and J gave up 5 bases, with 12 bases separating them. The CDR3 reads CASSDLGAYGYTF. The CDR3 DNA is TGTGCCAGCAGCGATTTGGGGGCGTATGGCTACACCTTC. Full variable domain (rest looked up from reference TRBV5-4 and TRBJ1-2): ETGVTQSPTHLIKTRGQQVTLRCSSQSGHNTVSWYQQALGQGPQFIFQYYREEENGRGNFPPRFSGLQFPNYSSELNVNALELDDSALYLCASSDLGAYGYTFGSGTRLTVV.

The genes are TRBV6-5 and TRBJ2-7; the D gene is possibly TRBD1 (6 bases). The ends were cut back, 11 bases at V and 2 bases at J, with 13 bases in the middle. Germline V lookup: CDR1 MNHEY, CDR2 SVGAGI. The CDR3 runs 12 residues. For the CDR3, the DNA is TGTGCCGGAGGACAGTACACCTACGAGCAGTACTTC. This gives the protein CAGGQYTYEQYF.

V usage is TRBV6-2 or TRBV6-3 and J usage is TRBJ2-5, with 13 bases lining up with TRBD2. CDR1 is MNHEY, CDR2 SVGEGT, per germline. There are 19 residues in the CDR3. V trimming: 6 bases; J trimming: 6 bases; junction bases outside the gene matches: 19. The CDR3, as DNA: TGTGCCAGCAGCAACGGACTAGCGGGAGTTTTGGCCCTGGCCAAGACCCAGTACTTC. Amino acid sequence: CASSNGLAGVLALAKTQYF.

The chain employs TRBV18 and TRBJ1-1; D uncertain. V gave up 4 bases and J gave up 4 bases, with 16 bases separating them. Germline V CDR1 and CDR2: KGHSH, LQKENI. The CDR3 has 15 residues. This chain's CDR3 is CASSRATGVGTEAFF. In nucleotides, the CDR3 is TGTGCCAGCTCACGTGCGACTGGGGTGGGCACTGAAGCTTTCTTT.

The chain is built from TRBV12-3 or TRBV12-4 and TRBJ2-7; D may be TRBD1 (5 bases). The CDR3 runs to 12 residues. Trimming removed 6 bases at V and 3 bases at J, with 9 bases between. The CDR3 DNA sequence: TGTGCCAGCAGGGGGCCTATCTACGAGCAGTACTTC. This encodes CASRGPIYEQYF.

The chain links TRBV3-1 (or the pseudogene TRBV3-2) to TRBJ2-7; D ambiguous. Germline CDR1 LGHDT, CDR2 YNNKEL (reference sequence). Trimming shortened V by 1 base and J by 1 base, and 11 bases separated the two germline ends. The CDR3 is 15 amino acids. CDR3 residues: CASSQGTESSYEQYF. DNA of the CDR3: TGTGCCAGCAGCCAAGGTACAGAGTCGTCCTACGAGCAGTACTTC.

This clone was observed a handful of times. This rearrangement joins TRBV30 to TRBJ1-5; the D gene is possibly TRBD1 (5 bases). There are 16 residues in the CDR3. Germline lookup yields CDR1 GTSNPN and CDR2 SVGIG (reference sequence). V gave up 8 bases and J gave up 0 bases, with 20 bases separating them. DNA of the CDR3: TGTGCCACGAGCCCCCCCGGGGGTGGTAGCAATCAGCCCCAGCATTTT. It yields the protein CATSPPGGGSNQPQHF.

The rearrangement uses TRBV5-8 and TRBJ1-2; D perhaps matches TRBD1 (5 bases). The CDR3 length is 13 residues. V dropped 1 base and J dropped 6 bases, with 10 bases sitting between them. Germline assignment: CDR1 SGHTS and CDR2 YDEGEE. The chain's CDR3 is CASSLLGVDGYTF. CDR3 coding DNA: TGTGCCAGCAGCTTGCTAGGGGTCGATGGCTACACCTTC.

The DNA of the CDR3 is TGCGCCAGCAGCCAAGGGACTAGCGGGGTCTCGACAGATACGCAGTATTTT. Translated: CASSQGTSGVSTDTQYF. The chain recombines TRBV4-3 with TRBJ2-3, with 12 bases fitting TRBD2. Germline loops: CDR1 LGHNA, CDR2 YSLEER. The V and J ends lost 1 base and 3 bases, in that order; junction bases with no gene match: 5. CDR3 size: 17 residues.

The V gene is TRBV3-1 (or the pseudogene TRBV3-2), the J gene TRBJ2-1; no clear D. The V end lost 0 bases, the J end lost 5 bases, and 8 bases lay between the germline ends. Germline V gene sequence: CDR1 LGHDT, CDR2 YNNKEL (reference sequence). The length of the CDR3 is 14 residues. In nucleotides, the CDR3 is TGTGCCAGCAGCCAAGAGCTAGGTAACAATGAGCAGTTCTTC. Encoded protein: CASSQELGNNEQFF.

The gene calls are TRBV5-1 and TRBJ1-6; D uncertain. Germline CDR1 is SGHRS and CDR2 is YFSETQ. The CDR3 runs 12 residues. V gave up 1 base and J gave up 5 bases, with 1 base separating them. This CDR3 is CASSLNNSPLHF. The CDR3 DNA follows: TGCGCCAGCAGCTTGAATAATTCACCCCTCCACTTT.

The chain's CDR3 is CASSMEGDGWDSPLHF. CDR3 nucleotides: TGTGCCAGCAGCATGGAGGGGGATGGCTGGGATTCACCCCTCCACTTT. This sequence joins TRBV7-2 and TRBJ1-6; possibly TRBD1 for D (6 bases). V shed 5 bases and J shed 8 bases, with 19 bases lying between them. The CDR3 consists of 16 residues. Looked up from germline, CDR1 is SGHTA and CDR2 is FQGNSA. Together with reference TRBV7-2 and TRBJ1-6, the CDR3 gives the full variable domain: GAGVSQSPSNKVTEKGKDVELRCDPISGHTALYWYRQSLGQGLEFLIYFQGNSAPDKSGLPSDRFSAERTGGSVSTLTIQRTQQEDSAVYLCASSMEGDGWDSPLHFGNGTRLTVT.

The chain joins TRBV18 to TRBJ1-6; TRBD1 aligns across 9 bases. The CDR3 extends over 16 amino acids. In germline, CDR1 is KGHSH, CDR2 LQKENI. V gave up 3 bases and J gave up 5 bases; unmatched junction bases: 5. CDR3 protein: CASSPTGGENNSPLHF. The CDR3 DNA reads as TGTGCCAGCTCACCTACAGGGGGCGAAAATAATTCACCCCTCCACTTT. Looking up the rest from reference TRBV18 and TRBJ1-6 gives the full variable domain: NAGVMQNPRHLVRRRGQEARLRCSPMKGHSHVYWYRQLPEEGLKFMVYLQKENIIDESGMPKERFSAEFPKEGPSILRIQQVVRGDSAAYFCASSPTGGENNSPLHFGNGTRLTVT.

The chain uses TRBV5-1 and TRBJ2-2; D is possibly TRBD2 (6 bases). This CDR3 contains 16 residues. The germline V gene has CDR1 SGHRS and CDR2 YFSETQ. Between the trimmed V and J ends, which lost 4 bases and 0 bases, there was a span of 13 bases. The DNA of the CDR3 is TGCGCCAGCAGCCAAAATAGCGGCCCGAACACCGGGGAGCTGTTTTTT. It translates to CASSQNSGPNTGELFF. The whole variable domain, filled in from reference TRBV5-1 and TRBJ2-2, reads KAGVTQTPRYLIKTRGQQVTLSCSPISGHRSVSWYQQTPGQGLQFLFEYFSETQRNKGNFPGRFSGRQFSNSRSEMNVSTLELGDSALYLCASSQNSGPNTGELFFGEGSRLTVL.

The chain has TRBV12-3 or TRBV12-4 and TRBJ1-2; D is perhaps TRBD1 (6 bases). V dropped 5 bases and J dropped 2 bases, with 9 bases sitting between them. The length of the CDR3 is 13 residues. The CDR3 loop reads CASSRQGNYGYTF. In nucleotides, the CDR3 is TGTGCCAGCAGTCGTCAGGGGAACTATGGCTACACCTTC.

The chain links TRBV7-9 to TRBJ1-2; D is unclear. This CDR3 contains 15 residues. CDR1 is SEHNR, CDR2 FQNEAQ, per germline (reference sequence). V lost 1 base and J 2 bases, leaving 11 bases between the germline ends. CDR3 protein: CASSLVSRSNYGYTF. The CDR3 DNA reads TGTGCCAGCAGCTTAGTGTCCAGATCCAACTATGGCTACACCTTC.

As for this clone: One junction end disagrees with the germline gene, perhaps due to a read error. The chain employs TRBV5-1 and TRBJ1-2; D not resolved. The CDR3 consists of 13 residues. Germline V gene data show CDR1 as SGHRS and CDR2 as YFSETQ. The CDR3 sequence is CASSLSLNDGYTF. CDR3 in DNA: TGCGCCAGCAGCTTGTCTCTTAACGATGGCTACACCTTC.

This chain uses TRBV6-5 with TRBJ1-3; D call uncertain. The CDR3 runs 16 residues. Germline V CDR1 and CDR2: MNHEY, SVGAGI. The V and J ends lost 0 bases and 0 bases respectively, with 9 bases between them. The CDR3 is CASSYSVTLSGNTIYF. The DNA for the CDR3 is TGTGCCAGCAGTTACTCAGTCACTCTCTCTGGAAACACCATATATTTT.

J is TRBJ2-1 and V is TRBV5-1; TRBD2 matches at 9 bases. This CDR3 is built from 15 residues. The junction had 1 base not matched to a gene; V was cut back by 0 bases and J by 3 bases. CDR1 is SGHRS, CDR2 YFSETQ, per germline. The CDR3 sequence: CASSLGLAVYNEQFF. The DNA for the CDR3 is TGCGCCAGCAGCTTGGGACTAGCGGTCTACAATGAGCAGTTCTTC.

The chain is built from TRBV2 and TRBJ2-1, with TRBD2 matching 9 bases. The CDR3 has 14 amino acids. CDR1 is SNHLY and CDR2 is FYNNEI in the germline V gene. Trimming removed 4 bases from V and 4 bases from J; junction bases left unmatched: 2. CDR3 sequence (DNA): TGTGCCAGCAGTGCTCTAGCGGGATACAATGAGCAGTTCTTC. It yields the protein CASSALAGYNEQFF.